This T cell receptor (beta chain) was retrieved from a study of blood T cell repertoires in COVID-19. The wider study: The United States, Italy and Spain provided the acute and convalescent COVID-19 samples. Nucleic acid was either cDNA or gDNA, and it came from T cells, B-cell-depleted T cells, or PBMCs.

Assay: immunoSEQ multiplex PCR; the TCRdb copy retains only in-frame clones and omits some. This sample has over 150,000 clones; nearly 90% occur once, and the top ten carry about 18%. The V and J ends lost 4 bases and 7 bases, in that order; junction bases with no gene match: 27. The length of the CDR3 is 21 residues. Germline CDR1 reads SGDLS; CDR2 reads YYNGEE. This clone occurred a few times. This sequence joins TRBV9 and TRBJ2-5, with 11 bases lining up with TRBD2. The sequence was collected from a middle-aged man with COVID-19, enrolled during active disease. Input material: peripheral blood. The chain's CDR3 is CASSSDPGGGGIAGGRGTQYF. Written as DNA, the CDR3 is TGTGCCAGCAGCTCGGATCCTGGTGGCGGAGGGATAGCGGGGGGGCGAGGGACCCAGTACTTC.